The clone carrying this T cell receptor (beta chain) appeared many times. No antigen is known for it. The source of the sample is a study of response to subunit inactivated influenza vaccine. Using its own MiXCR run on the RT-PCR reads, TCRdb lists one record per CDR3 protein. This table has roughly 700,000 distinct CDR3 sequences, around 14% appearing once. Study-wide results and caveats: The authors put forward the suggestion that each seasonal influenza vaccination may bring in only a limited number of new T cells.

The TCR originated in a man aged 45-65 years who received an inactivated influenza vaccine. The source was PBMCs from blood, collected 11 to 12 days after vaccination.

The CDR3 spells CSVEDPGPPYEQYF. The CDR3 region has the DNA TGCAGCGTTGAAGATCCGGGACCTCCTTACGAGCAGTACTTC. V and J are TRBV29-1 and TRBJ2-7; D possibly matches TRBD1 or TRBD2 (5 bases each). The germline V and J ends were trimmed by 0 bases and 4 bases, with 13 bases remaining between them. From germline, CDR1 is SQVTM and CDR2 ANQGSEA. This CDR3 is 14 amino acids long.